The entry below describes one T cell receptor beta chain. Its antigen is unidentified. This entry comes from a study of cytomegalovirus exposure and HLA in healthy donors. Whole-study findings and limits: The sole available immune exposure information was CMV serostatus. The listing of roughly 160 TCR beta chains classed them as cytomegalovirus-associated.

With 60 Vbeta and 13 Jbeta primers, the PCR was carried out. Methods used by the authors: It was a later analysis that counted 83 million or so unique TCR beta chains, of which approximately 9.9 million were shared. Some clones are missing from TCRdb's copy, which holds only in-frame ones; the method was immunoSEQ multiplex PCR. D and trimming were read from the DNA, whereas the V and J calls and clone size are those reported in that table. The data contain under 200,000 clones, approximately 73% of them seen just once; the ten biggest clones take up roughly 5.2%. This CDR3 spans 13 amino acids. V lost 3 bases and J lost 8, with 11 bases in between. Looked up from germline, CDR1 is SGHDN and CDR2 is FVKESK.

V usage is TRBV14 and J usage is TRBJ1-5, with D possibly being TRBD1 (5 bases). The source of this sequence is a woman aged 18-29 years in good health and CMV-seropositive. Sequenced material: PBMCs. In DNA form, the CDR3 reads TGTGCCAGCAGCCACCTCACAGGAGAGCCCCAGCATTTT. It encodes CASSHLTGEPQHF.